The 16 T cell receptor beta chains given below trace back to one sample, sequenced in a study of T cells after yellow fever vaccination (dated by TCRdb to the late 2010s). Receptors were amplified or captured by 5' RACE. The reads were generated on an Illumina NovaSeq 6000. TCRdb cleaned the public reads at Q25 with fastp, built clones with MiXCR and kept in-frame beta chains. CDR3 protein duplicates are merged, each entry listing the most common genes and DNA. The sample table lists about 260,000 distinct CDR3 sequences, 5.2% of them with a count of one. The ten biggest clones cover about 3.5% of the sample. The treatment or condition label corresponds to: live attenuated yellow fever vaccine strain. The starting material was CD4+ T cells sorted from PBMCs, obtained on the day of the yellow fever booster vaccination. All receptors come from a man aged 18 to 29 who received the YFV17D yellow fever vaccine.

The V and J genes are TRBV12-3 or TRBV12-4 and TRBJ1-2, with D tentatively TRBD1 (6 bases). This CDR3 has 12 amino acids. Deletions cut 6 bases from V and 4 bases from J, with 9 bases between. DNA for the CDR3: TGTGCCAGCAGGGACAGTATCTATGGCTACACCTTC. Amino acid sequence: CASRDSIYGYTF.

This clonotype was seen only a few times. V is TRBV25-1 and J is TRBJ2-5; possible D gene TRBD2, 5 bases. CDR3 length: 13 residues. V was clipped by 2 bases and J by 9 bases, with 13 bases between them. Germline V lookup: CDR1 MGHDK, CDR2 SYGVNS. The CDR3: CASSEGDTRAQYF. The CDR3 nucleotides are TGTGCCAGCAGTGAAGGGGATACGAGGGCCCAGTACTTC.

There are many counts of this clonotype. CDR3 coding DNA: TGTGCCAGCAGCCAGAATTGGGTTGGGGGCTACACCTTC. Its translation is CASSQNWVGGYTF. The chain recombines TRBV7-2 with TRBJ1-2; D is uncertain. There are 13 residues in the CDR3. CDR1 and CDR2 from the germline V gene are SGHTA and FQGNSA. Trimming took off 5 bases at V and 8 bases at J, with 15 bases between the two ends.

DNA of the CDR3: TGTGCCAGCAGCTTAACGTATAGCAATCAGCCCCAGCATTTT. Translation: CASSLTYSNQPQHF. This chain uses TRBV5-5 with TRBJ1-5; the D is unclear. The CDR3 length is 14 residues. Trimming cost V 2 bases and J 0 bases, with 6 bases left between them. Germline values: CDR1 SGHKS, CDR2 YYEKEE (reference sequence).

This chain connects TRBV5-4 to TRBJ2-5; maybe TRBD2 (6 bases). CDR1 is SGHNT and CDR2 is YYREEE in the germline V gene (reference sequence). The CDR3 is made up of 15 amino acids. Trimming took off 7 bases at V and 3 bases at J, with 19 bases between the two ends. The CDR3 nucleotides read TGTGCCAGCGGGCAGGGTCGGGGAGGTGAAGAGACCCAGTACTTC. Its translation is CASGQGRGGEETQYF.

The chain links TRBV10-3 to TRBJ1-2, with D unclear. CDR1 ENHRY and CDR2 SYGVKD come from the germline V gene. This CDR3 is 13 amino acids long. Trimming pared 0 bases from V and 6 bases from J, leaving 8 bases between. The CDR3 here is CAISESRRDGYTF. The CDR3 coding sequence is TGTGCCATCAGTGAGTCGCGGCGGGATGGCTACACCTTC.

This sequence joins TRBV5-4 and TRBJ2-1; unclear D gene. The CDR3 has 12 amino acids. From germline, CDR1 is SGHNT and CDR2 YYREEE (reference sequence). Trimming cost V 7 bases and J 7 bases, with 12 bases left between them. The CDR3 is CASEKGGNEQFF. CDR3 DNA: TGTGCCAGCGAGAAGGGTGGTAATGAGCAGTTCTTC.

The chain has TRBV19 and TRBJ1-6; D possibly corresponds to TRBD1 (5 bases). In germline, CDR1 is LNHDA, CDR2 SQIVND (reference sequence). There are 12 residues in the CDR3. Trimming took off 3 bases at V and 10 bases at J, with 7 bases between the two ends. CDR3 in DNA: TGTGCCAGTAGTATCAGGGAATCACCCCTCCACTTT. This sequence encodes CASSIRESPLHF.

The rearrangement uses TRBV30 and TRBJ1-3; no firm D call. This CDR3 has 16 amino acids. V gave up 0 bases and J gave up 2 bases, with 14 bases separating them. Germline CDR1 reads GTSNPN; CDR2 reads SVGIG (reference sequence). The CDR3: CAWSVDFFPPGNTIYF. CDR3 bases: TGTGCCTGGAGTGTCGACTTTTTCCCTCCTGGAAACACCATATATTTT.

This clonotype was found a few times. The DNA of the CDR3 is TGTGCCAGCAGTTACACCCTCGGGGGAGGGTACGAGCAGTACTTC. This gives the protein CASSYTLGGGYEQYF. The V call is TRBV6-5, the J call TRBJ2-7; 7 bases fit TRBD2. The CDR3 is 15 amino acids. Germline CDR1 is MNHEY and CDR2 is SVGAGI. Losses at the gene ends were 2 bases for V and 4 bases for J; bases not matched to a gene: 8.

This rearrangement joins TRBV5-1 to TRBJ2-2; D is possibly TRBD1 (5 bases). Germline V lookup: CDR1 SGHRS, CDR2 YFSETQ. This CDR3 spans 14 amino acids. V lost 5 bases, J lost 7 bases, and 15 bases lay in between. CDR3: CASRWTPGGGELFF. CDR3 nucleotides: TGCGCCAGCAGGTGGACACCGGGTGGCGGGGAGCTGTTTTTT.

This clonotype was found many times. The chain carries TRBV4-1 and TRBJ2-1; tentative D call: TRBD1 (5 bases). Germline values: CDR1 MGHRA, CDR2 YSYEKL. Trimming shortened V by 9 bases and J by 0 bases, and 18 bases separated the two germline ends. There are 16 residues in the CDR3. The CDR3 region is CASSEVGASSYNEQFF. CDR3 DNA: TGCGCCAGTTCTGAGGTTGGGGCAAGCTCCTACAATGAGCAGTTCTTC.

The chain couples TRBV5-1 to TRBJ2-7, with D perhaps matching TRBD2 (6 bases). V was trimmed by 4 bases and J by 2 bases, leaving 19 bases between them. The CDR3 totals 16 residues. CDR1 SGHRS and CDR2 YFSETQ come from the germline V gene. The CDR3 spells CASSPGLRDSTYEQYF. DNA for the CDR3: TGCGCCAGCAGCCCCGGCTTGCGGGACTCTACCTACGAGCAGTACTTC.

This clonotype was picked up a small number of times. The chain has TRBV25-1 and TRBJ2-3; unclear D gene. This CDR3 is built from 13 residues. Germline CDR1 and CDR2: MGHDK and SYGVNS. The V and J ends lost 4 bases and 2 bases respectively, with 7 bases between them. CDR3 sequence (DNA): TGTGCCAGCAGTGCTTTAGCCACAGATACGCAGTATTTT. Its translation is CASSALATDTQYF.

The chain couples TRBV6-5 to TRBJ2-3, with 9 bases lining up with TRBD1. This CDR3 spans 16 amino acids. The germline V gene has CDR1 MNHEY and CDR2 SVGAGI. With V trimmed by 2 bases and J by 6 bases, 9 bases remained unmatched. CDR3 bases: TGTGCCAGCAGTTACACCGGGACAGGGTGGGTCGATACGCAGTATTTT. This gives the protein CASSYTGTGWVDTQYF.

The rearrangement links TRBV5-1 to TRBJ1-1, with 9 positions matching TRBD1. The CDR3 contains 18 residues. Germline loops: CDR1 SGHRS, CDR2 YFSETQ. The junction had 10 bases not matched to a gene; V was cut back by 1 base and J by 0 bases. Written as DNA, the CDR3 is TGCGCCAGCAGCTTGTATGGGACAGGGAGCGTTATGAACACTGAAGCTTTCTTT. It codes for CASSLYGTGSVMNTEAFF.